The rows below give T cell receptor beta chains drawn from one sample of a study of T cells after somatic rescue of genetic block. The assay was immunoSEQ multiplex PCR, and TCRdb's table has in-frame clones only and misses some. The repertoire holds 45,000 to 55,000 clones, around 96% seen once, with approximately 0.077% in the top ten. Sequencing was carried out using peripheral blood mononuclear cells (PBMCs). The receptors come from a child in the first two years of life. The CDR3 runs from the conserved cysteine through the conserved F or W. Fields, in order: V gene, D gene, J gene, clone size, CDR3 protein, CDR3 DNA. A D gene is named only where the DNA matches it firmly. The size field is filled for only some rows; it gives once, few, many or a size class.

v_call: TRBV4-1
d_call: NA
j_call: TRBJ1-2
clone_size: once
cdr3_aa: CASSRLLGSNYGYTF
cdr3_nt: TGCGCCAGCAGCCGGCTCCTGGGGTCTAACTATGGCTACACCTTC

v_call: TRBV6-1
d_call: TRBD1
j_call: TRBJ2-7
clone_size: NA
cdr3_aa: CASSAGQGRYEQYF
cdr3_nt: TGTGCCAGCAGCGCGGGACAGGGAAGGTACGAGCAGTACTTC

v_call: TRBV29-1
d_call: NA
j_call: TRBJ1-2
clone_size: NA
cdr3_aa: CSVTTANYGYTF
cdr3_nt: TGCAGCGTTACGACAGCTAACTATGGCTACACCTTC

v_call: TRBV18
d_call: NA
j_call: TRBJ2-4
clone_size: NA
cdr3_aa: CASSPPSGLAKNIQYF
cdr3_nt: TGTGCCAGCTCACCACCCTCAGGTCTAGCCAAAAACATTCAGTACTTC

v_call: TRBV9
d_call: TRBD2
j_call: TRBJ2-1
clone_size: NA
cdr3_aa: CASSVRREGSYNEQFF
cdr3_nt: TGTGCCAGCAGCGTACGCCGGGAGGGCTCCTACAATGAGCAGTTCTTC

v_call: TRBV19
d_call: TRBD1
j_call: TRBJ1-2
clone_size: NA
cdr3_aa: CASRGQGGYTF
cdr3_nt: TGTGCCAGTAGGGGACAGGGTGGCTACACCTTC

v_call: TRBV7-9
d_call: TRBD1
j_call: TRBJ2-7
clone_size: NA
cdr3_aa: CASSLVGQGYYEQYF
cdr3_nt: TGTGCCAGCAGCTTAGTGGGACAGGGGTACTACGAGCAGTACTTC

v_call: TRBV5-5
d_call: NA
j_call: TRBJ2-3
clone_size: NA
cdr3_aa: CASSSTSTDTQYF
cdr3_nt: TGTGCCAGCAGCTCGACTAGCACAGATACGCAGTATTTT

v_call: TRBV18
d_call: TRBD1
j_call: TRBJ1-2
clone_size: NA
cdr3_aa: CASSLSGTVAYGYTF
cdr3_nt: TGTGCCAGCTCACTTTCGGGGACAGTCGCCTATGGCTACACCTTC

v_call: TRBV5-1
d_call: TRBD2
j_call: TRBJ2-1
clone_size: few
cdr3_aa: CASSLTSGSSYNEQFF
cdr3_nt: TGCGCCAGCAGCTTGACTAGCGGGAGCTCCTACAATGAGCAGTTCTTC

v_call: TRBV10-2
d_call: TRBD1
j_call: TRBJ2-7
clone_size: NA
cdr3_aa: CASSERDRGYEQYF
cdr3_nt: TGCGCCAGCAGTGAGCGGGACAGGGGTTACGAGCAGTACTTC

v_call: TRBV7-2
d_call: NA
j_call: TRBJ1-4
clone_size: NA
cdr3_aa: CASSQGLIPNEKLFF
cdr3_nt: TGTGCCAGCAGCCAAGGCCTCATCCCTAATGAAAAACTGTTTTTT

v_call: TRBV5-6
d_call: TRBD2
j_call: TRBJ2-7
clone_size: NA
cdr3_aa: CASSLVREGFEQYF
cdr3_nt: TGTGCCAGCAGCTTGGTACGGGAGGGCTTCGAGCAGTACTTC

v_call: TRBV7-8
d_call: TRBD2
j_call: TRBJ2-1
clone_size: NA
cdr3_aa: CASSAGSGRSYNEQFF
cdr3_nt: TGTGCCAGCAGCGCCGGTAGCGGGAGGTCCTACAATGAGCAGTTCTTC

v_call: TRBV10-2
d_call: NA
j_call: TRBJ1-5
clone_size: NA
cdr3_aa: CASSESGDNQPQHF
cdr3_nt: TGCGCCAGCAGTGAGTCGGGGGACAATCAGCCCCAGCATTTT

v_call: TRBV4-2
d_call: NA
j_call: TRBJ1-2
clone_size: NA
cdr3_aa: CASSQDWGMENGYTF
cdr3_nt: TGTGCCAGCAGCCAAGATTGGGGCATGGAGAATGGCTACACCTTC

v_call: TRBV19
d_call: TRBD1
j_call: TRBJ2-1
clone_size: NA
cdr3_aa: CASVDPIAGGNEQFF
cdr3_nt: TGTGCCAGCGTCGACCCCATCGCAGGGGGCAATGAGCAGTTCTTC

v_call: TRBV19
d_call: NA
j_call: TRBJ1-1
clone_size: NA
cdr3_aa: CASSIADGTEAFF
cdr3_nt: TGTGCCAGTAGTATAGCTGACGGCACTGAAGCTTTCTTT

v_call: TRBV7-2
d_call: NA
j_call: TRBJ1-1
clone_size: NA
cdr3_aa: CASVRNTEAFF
cdr3_nt: TGTGCCAGCGTGAGGAACACTGAAGCTTTCTTT

v_call: TRBV5-8
d_call: NA
j_call: TRBJ2-7
clone_size: NA
cdr3_aa: CASRTSNLITYEQYF
cdr3_nt: TGTGCCAGCAGAACTTCTAACTTGATTACCTACGAGCAGTACTTC

v_call: TRBV5-1
d_call: TRBD1
j_call: TRBJ2-7
clone_size: NA
cdr3_aa: CASSLDRGPPYEQYF
cdr3_nt: TGCGCCAGCAGCTTGGACAGGGGGCCTCCCTACGAGCAGTACTTC

v_call: TRBV5-5
d_call: TRBD1
j_call: TRBJ1-5
clone_size: NA
cdr3_aa: CASSLRDRDGQPQHF
cdr3_nt: TGTGCCAGCAGCTTGAGGGACAGGGATGGTCAGCCCCAGCATTTT

v_call: TRBV7-2
d_call: NA
j_call: TRBJ2-2
clone_size: NA
cdr3_aa: CASSLGGANTGELFF
cdr3_nt: TGTGCCAGCAGCTTAGGCGGGGCAAACACCGGGGAGCTGTTTTTT

v_call: TRBV27
d_call: NA
j_call: TRBJ1-6
clone_size: NA
cdr3_aa: CASSLFGDSPLHF
cdr3_nt: TGTGCCAGCAGTTTATTTGGCGATTCACCCCTCCACTTT

v_call: TRBV6-5
d_call: NA
j_call: TRBJ2-3
clone_size: NA
cdr3_aa: CASSVGNTQYF
cdr3_nt: TGTGCCAGCAGTGTCGGCAATACGCAGTATTTT

v_call: TRBV19
d_call: TRBD1
j_call: TRBJ2-7
clone_size: NA
cdr3_aa: CASSILGQGYEQYF
cdr3_nt: TGTGCCAGTAGTATACTCGGACAGGGGTACGAGCAGTACTTC

v_call: TRBV4-2
d_call: NA
j_call: TRBJ1-1
clone_size: NA
cdr3_aa: CASSHHRVNTEAFF
cdr3_nt: TGTGCCAGCAGTCATCACAGGGTTAACACTGAAGCTTTCTTT

v_call: TRBV7-9
d_call: NA
j_call: TRBJ2-1
clone_size: NA
cdr3_aa: CASSFLTGRHNEQFF
cdr3_nt: TGTGCCAGCAGCTTCTTGACGGGACGACACAATGAGCAGTTCTTC

v_call: TRBV7-2
d_call: TRBD1
j_call: TRBJ1-2
clone_size: few
cdr3_aa: CASSSTGNYGYTF
cdr3_nt: TGTGCCAGCAGCTCGACAGGGAACTATGGCTACACCTTC

v_call: TRBV7-2
d_call: TRBD2
j_call: TRBJ2-3
clone_size: NA
cdr3_aa: CASSPRLAGSTDTQYF
cdr3_nt: TGTGCCAGCAGCCCCCGACTAGCGGGAAGCACAGATACGCAGTATTTT

v_call: TRBV11-3
d_call: NA
j_call: TRBJ2-7
clone_size: NA
cdr3_aa: CASSLGHGVYEQYF
cdr3_nt: TGTGCCAGCAGCTTAGGCCATGGTGTTTACGAGCAGTACTTC

v_call: TRBV13
d_call: NA
j_call: TRBJ2-7
clone_size: NA
cdr3_aa: CASSLGPGAGTYEQYF
cdr3_nt: TGTGCCAGCAGCTTAGGCCCGGGGGCAGGGACCTACGAGCAGTACTTC

v_call: TRBV30
d_call: NA
j_call: TRBJ2-5
clone_size: NA
cdr3_aa: CAWSVKAGQTQYF
cdr3_nt: TGTGCCTGGAGTGTCAAGGCAGGGCAGACCCAGTACTTC

v_call: TRBV28
d_call: NA
j_call: TRBJ1-2
clone_size: NA
cdr3_aa: CASSFEGRDYGYTF
cdr3_nt: TGTGCCAGCAGTTTTGAGGGGCGCGACTATGGCTACACCTTC

v_call: TRBV12-2
d_call: NA
j_call: TRBJ2-3
clone_size: once
cdr3_aa: CASRLAGASTDTQYF
cdr3_nt: TGTGCAAGTCGCTTAGCGGGAGCTAGCACAGATACGCAGTATTTT

v_call: TRBV4-1
d_call: NA
j_call: TRBJ2-7
clone_size: NA
cdr3_aa: CASSHRTGGSFYEQYF
cdr3_nt: TGCGCCAGCAGCCACCGGACAGGCGGGAGTTTTTACGAGCAGTACTTC

v_call: TRBV29-1
d_call: NA
j_call: TRBJ2-2
clone_size: NA
cdr3_aa: CSVAVISGELFF
cdr3_nt: TGCAGCGTTGCCGTAATAAGCGGGGAGCTGTTTTTT

v_call: TRBV6-1
d_call: NA
j_call: TRBJ2-2
clone_size: NA
cdr3_aa: CASSGYTGELFF
cdr3_nt: TGTGCCAGCAGTGGGTACACCGGGGAGCTGTTTTTT

v_call: TRBV27
d_call: TRBD2
j_call: TRBJ2-1
clone_size: NA
cdr3_aa: CASSAPSGLYNEQFF
cdr3_nt: TGTGCCAGCAGTGCCCCTAGCGGGCTTTACAATGAGCAGTTCTTC

v_call: TRBV6-5
d_call: NA
j_call: TRBJ2-5
clone_size: NA
cdr3_aa: CASSYSDRLQETQYF
cdr3_nt: TGTGCCAGCAGTTACTCAGACAGGTTACAAGAGACCCAGTACTTC